Following are 5 T cell receptor beta chains from one sample sequenced in a study of CD8+CD57+ T cells in acquired aplastic anemia. Genomic DNA provided the template from which TCR beta VDJ and CDR3 profiles were obtained. Each CDR3 protein is one row after TCRdb ran MiXCR on the reads. Of some 160,000 distinct CDR3 sequences detected, 45% to 50% appear once; the ten largest clones hold about 30%. Those patients picked for sequencing had displayed CD8+CD57+ cell expansion on flow cytometry. The material sequenced was sorted CD4+, CD8+, or CD8+CD57+ T cells (not recorded which) from PBMCs. These receptors were collected from a human donor with aplastic anemia.

This clonotype was recorded at least ten times. The rearrangement joins TRBV25-1 to TRBJ1-2; 7 positions agree with TRBD1. This CDR3 is built from 13 residues. J lost 8 bases, V lost 9 bases, and 12 bases had no gene match. Germline loops: CDR1 MGHDK, CDR2 SYGVNS. CDR3 DNA sequence: TGTGCCAGTAAGCTCGGGACAGATACCGGCTACACCTTC. It translates to CASKLGTDTGYTF.

In this sample, this clonotype turned up once. This rearrangement joins TRBV11-1 to TRBJ1-2, with TRBD1 identical over 9 bases. The CDR3 is made up of 17 amino acids. From germline, CDR1 is SGHAT and CDR2 FQDESV (reference sequence). Trimming cost V 3 bases and J 8 bases; bases outside gene matches: 16. The DNA for the CDR3 is TGTGCCAGCAGCTTGCTGGCCTTTTCGGGACAGGGAGGAGGCTACACCTTC. Translation: CASSLLAFSGQGGGYTF.

The CDR3 DNA follows: TGTGCCAGCAGCACGGGATCGCTATTTTACAATGAGCAGTTCTTC. As protein: CASSTGSLFYNEQFF. V usage is TRBV19 and J usage is TRBJ2-1; TRBD2 might be the D (5 bases). CDR1 and CDR2 from the germline V gene are LNHDA and SQIVND (reference sequence). V was shortened by 9 bases and J by 4 bases, with 19 bases between the two germline ends. This CDR3 comprises 15 residues.

The chain links TRBV7-6 to TRBJ2-5, with D perhaps matching TRBD1 (5 bases). Germline V lookup: CDR1 SGHVS, CDR2 FNYEAQ. This CDR3 is built from 14 residues. CDR3 sequence: CARDLRASEETQYF. The DNA for the CDR3 is TGTGCTAGAGACCTCAGGGCCAGCGAAGAGACCCAGTACTTC.

This clonotype occurred many times. This chain uses TRBV12-3 or TRBV12-4 with TRBJ2-2, with a tentative D call TRBD2 (6 bases). Trimming cost V 6 bases and J 0 bases, with 11 bases left between them. The CDR3 contains 15 residues. The CDR3 here is CASSLGLTNTGELFF. As DNA, the CDR3 is TGTGCCAGCAGCCTGGGACTGACGAACACCGGGGAGCTGTTTTTT.